The 23 T cell receptor beta chains presented below share a single source sample, sequenced in a study of cytomegalovirus exposure and HLA in healthy donors. Using immunoSEQ multiplex PCR, the repertoire was profiled, and TCRdb retains in-frame clones only, with some absent. The table includes roughly 140,000 clones, 85% to 90% detected once. The sequenced material came from PBMCs. The receptors were gathered from a man younger than 35 in good health and CMV-seropositive.

This clone was counted once. The junction departs from germline at one end; a sequencing error may be responsible. The V gene is TRBV5-1, the J gene TRBJ2-5; 10 bases are shared with TRBD2. The length of the CDR3 is 16 residues. The V gene's germline CDR1 is SGHRS and CDR2 YFSETQ. This CDR3 reads CASSLPSGGKQETQYF. In nucleotides, the CDR3 is TGCGCCAGCAGCTTGCCTAGCGGGGGTAAGCAAGAGACTCAGTACTTC.

The rearrangement joins TRBV29-1 to TRBJ1-1; 8 bases are shared with TRBD1. The CDR3 consists of 14 residues. Losses at the gene ends were 8 bases for V and 5 bases for J; bases not matched to a gene: 13. CDR1 and CDR2 (germline): SQVTM, ANQGSEA. CDR3 residues: CSPLPAGGRTEAFF. In DNA, the CDR3 is TGCAGCCCTCTACCCGCAGGGGGCAGGACTGAAGCTTTCTTT.

This chain's CDR3 is CASTGRANYGYTF. The CDR3, as DNA: TGTGCCAGCACCGGCAGGGCTAACTATGGCTACACCTTC. The gene calls are TRBV5-4 and TRBJ1-2; D might be TRBD1 (5 bases). CDR3 length: 13 amino acids. Trimming shortened V by 6 bases and J by 0 bases, and 9 bases separated the two germline ends. Looked up from germline, CDR1 is SGHNT and CDR2 is YYREEE (reference sequence). Drawing the rest from reference TRBV5-4 and TRBJ1-2, the complete variable domain is ETGVTQSPTHLIKTRGQQVTLRCSSQSGHNTVSWYQQALGQGPQFIFQYYREEENGRGNFPPRFSGLQFPNYSSELNVNALELDDSALYLCASTGRANYGYTFGSGTRLTVV.

V usage is TRBV5-1 and J usage is TRBJ2-3; the D is unclear. The CDR3 consists of 14 residues. The germline V and J ends were trimmed by 2 bases and 0 bases, with 7 bases remaining between them. CDR1 and CDR2 from the germline V gene are SGHRS and YFSETQ. The CDR3 nucleotides are TGCGCCAGCAGCTTTCAGTTTAGCACAGATACGCAGTATTTT. Protein product: CASSFQFSTDTQYF. The whole variable domain, remainder taken from reference TRBV5-1 and TRBJ2-3, is KAGVTQTPRYLIKTRGQQVTLSCSPISGHRSVSWYQQTPGQGLQFLFEYFSETQRNKGNFPGRFSGRQFSNSRSEMNVSTLELGDSALYLCASSFQFSTDTQYFGPGTRLTVL.

A single count supports this clone. A read error may produce the germline difference seen at one junction end. V is TRBV7-7 and J is TRBJ2-7, with 11 bases fitting TRBD1. Germline lookup yields CDR1 SSHAT and CDR2 FNYEAQ (reference sequence). CDR3 size: 13 residues. The CDR3 protein is CASSFGTGGEQYF. The CDR3 DNA reads as TGTGCTAGCAGCTTTGGGACAGGGGGCGAGCAGTACTTC.

The chain employs TRBV6-5 and TRBJ1-2; possible D gene TRBD1, 5 bases. Trimming stripped 6 bases from V and 4 bases from J, with 15 bases between. Germline CDR1 reads MNHEY; CDR2 reads SVGAGI. This CDR3 contains 14 residues. CDR3 coding DNA: TGTGCCAGCAGCCTAAAACCCGGGGGCTATGGCTACACCTTC. Amino acids: CASSLKPGGYGYTF.

This clone was counted a few times. This chain connects TRBV6-5 to TRBJ1-2; D is unclear. Deletions cut 0 bases from V and 6 bases from J, with 14 bases between. Germline V CDR1 and CDR2: MNHEY, SVGAGI. This CDR3 region has 15 residues. The CDR3, as DNA: TGTGCCAGCAGTTACTCCTTCGGGAAGAGGGATGGCTACACCTTC. As protein: CASSYSFGKRDGYTF.

This rearrangement joins TRBV2 to TRBJ1-4; a weak D match, TRBD1 (6 bases). Germline CDR1 and CDR2: SNHLY and FYNNEI. With 9 bases removed from V and 6 bases from J, the gap between germline ends came to 17 bases. This CDR3 has 14 residues. CDR3 coding DNA: TGTGCCAGTGGGGGCAGGGGTGGGGATGAAAAACTGTTTTTT. As protein: CASGGRGGDEKLFF.

The V and J genes are TRBV19 and TRBJ2-7; D unclear. Germline V gene sequence: CDR1 LNHDA, CDR2 SQIVND (reference sequence). Trimming stripped 9 bases from V and 3 bases from J, with 15 bases between. The CDR3 has 13 residues. The CDR3 DNA is TGTGCCAGCGCAGACAAAAGTTTCTACGAGCAGTACTTC. Translation gives CASADKSFYEQYF. Using reference TRBV19 and TRBJ2-7 for the parts outside the CDR3, the full variable domain is DGGITQSPKYLFRKEGQNVTLSCEQNLNHDAMYWYRQDPGQGLRLIYYSQIVNDFQKGDIAEGYSVSREKKESFPLTVTSAQKNPTAFYLCASADKSFYEQYFGPGTRLTVT.

The rearrangement links TRBV5-1 to TRBJ2-7, with 12 nucleotides matching TRBD1. V shed 2 bases, J shed 4 bases, and the junction held 4 bases outside the gene matches. The CDR3 spans 15 residues. Germline V gene lookup returns CDR1 SGHRS and CDR2 YFSETQ. Here the CDR3 DNA reads TGCGCCAGCAGCTTCCGGGGACAGGGGGCATACGAGCAGTACTTC. It encodes CASSFRGQGAYEQYF.

This chain connects TRBV9 to TRBJ1-2, with 9 bases that match TRBD1. The CDR3 consists of 14 residues. J was trimmed by 4 bases and V by 2 bases; bases with no gene match: 3. CDR1 is SGDLS, CDR2 YYNGEE, per germline. The CDR3 DNA follows: TGTGCCAGCAGCGTGTTGACAGGGGGCTATGGCTACACCTTC. Its translation is CASSVLTGGYGYTF.

The V call is TRBV29-1, the J call TRBJ2-3, with D possibly matching TRBD1 (5 bases). Germline-derived CDR1 and CDR2 are SQVTM and ANQGSEA. This CDR3 is 14 amino acids long. The germline V and J ends were trimmed by 3 bases and 0 bases, with 10 bases remaining between them. This CDR3 is CSVDSQGSTDTQYF. CDR3 nucleotides: TGCAGCGTTGACTCCCAGGGAAGCACAGATACGCAGTATTTT.

The chain uses TRBV6-6 and TRBJ2-5, with D possibly TRBD2 on 6 matching bases. The CDR3 is made up of 14 amino acids. Germline CDR1 MNHNY, CDR2 SVGAGI (reference sequence). Trimming shortened V by 8 bases and J by 2 bases, and 15 bases separated the two germline ends. The CDR3 is CASGIPSAQETQYF. The CDR3 DNA follows: TGTGCCAGCGGGATACCTAGCGCTCAAGAGACCCAGTACTTC.

This chain links TRBV7-6 with TRBJ1-2; no clear D. The V gene lost 1 base and the J gene lost 6 bases, with 12 bases spanning the gap. The CDR3 spans 14 residues. Looked up from germline, CDR1 is SGHVS and CDR2 is FNYEAQ. The CDR3: CASSLGGGSDGYTF. The CDR3 coding sequence is TGTGCCAGCAGCTTAGGGGGAGGGTCGGATGGCTACACCTTC. Together with reference TRBV7-6 and TRBJ1-2, the CDR3 gives the full variable domain: GAGVSQSPRYKVTKRGQDVALRCDPISGHVSLYWYRQALGQGPEFLTYFNYEAQQDKSGLPNDRFSAERPEGSISTLTIQRTEQRDSAMYRCASSLGGGSDGYTFGSGTRLTVV.

The CDR3 nucleotides are TGTGCCACCAGCAGAGATCCCTTAAAAGCTTTCTTT. Its translation is CATSRDPLKAFF. V gene TRBV15 combines with J gene TRBJ1-1; D not resolved. V dropped 0 bases and J dropped 9 bases, with 8 bases sitting between them. The CDR3 has 12 residues. The germline CDR1 and CDR2 sequences are LNHNV and YYDKDF (reference sequence).

The chain couples TRBV5-1 to TRBJ2-7; D not certain. CDR1 and CDR2 from the germline V gene are SGHRS and YFSETQ. V lost 3 bases and J lost 3, with 13 bases in between. The CDR3 contains 14 residues. CDR3 residues: CASSSVTMNYEQYF. Here the CDR3 DNA reads TGCGCCAGCAGCTCAGTAACAATGAACTACGAGCAGTACTTC.

The chain couples TRBV29-1 to TRBJ1-2; a possible D gene is TRBD1 (5 bases). The CDR3 is 12 amino acids. V was pared by 8 bases and J by 7 bases, with 17 bases between. From germline, CDR1 is SQVTM and CDR2 ANQGSEA. The CDR3 protein is CSFIRSQGGYTF. The CDR3 DNA reads as TGCAGCTTTATCAGGTCTCAGGGTGGCTACACCTTC.

V usage is TRBV10-1 and J usage is TRBJ1-1; a possible D gene is TRBD1 (5 bases). V was trimmed by 0 bases and J by 1 base, leaving 18 bases between them. The CDR3 covers 18 residues. CDR1 and CDR2 from the germline V gene are WNHNN and SYGVQD (reference sequence). The CDR3 sequence: CASSESEGRNNQNTEAFF. The CDR3 DNA sequence: TGCGCCAGCAGTGAGTCGGAGGGACGCAACAACCAGAACACTGAAGCTTTCTTT.

Notes on this clone: At the DNA level, this CDR3 is encoded by other sequences in the same sample as well. The V gene is TRBV9, the J gene TRBJ2-7, with 8 positions matching TRBD1. This CDR3 contains 14 residues. V shed 0 bases and J 4 bases; nucleotides not matched to a gene: 3. Germline values: CDR1 SGDLS, CDR2 YYNGEE. The CDR3 coding sequence is TGTGCCAGCAGCGTAGGACAGGGGACATACGAGCAGTACTTC. Translated, it gives CASSVGQGTYEQYF.

This chain links TRBV5-3 with TRBJ1-2; D is unresolved. TRBV5-3 is designated an ORF whose function remains uncertain. This CDR3 spans 15 amino acids. With 0 bases removed from V and 3 bases from J, the gap between germline ends came to 12 bases. Here the CDR3 DNA reads TGTGCCAGAAGCTTGGTGAGGGAGATCGACTATGGCTACACCTTC. It specifies CARSLVREIDYGYTF.

V is TRBV6-5 and J is TRBJ1-1, with D hard to call. This CDR3 contains 13 residues. Germline CDR1 MNHEY, CDR2 SVGAGI. Trimming stripped 2 bases from V and 5 bases from J, with 9 bases between. The CDR3 loop is CASSYTRGTEAFF. The CDR3 DNA reads TGTGCCAGCAGTTACACGCGAGGGACTGAAGCTTTCTTT.

This clone has more than one count but fewer than ten. The chain is built from TRBV4-1 and TRBJ1-2, with TRBD1 as a possible D gene (6 bases). The CDR3 runs to 17 residues. In germline, CDR1 is MGHRA, CDR2 YSYEKL. Between the trimmed V and J ends, which lost 2 bases and 8 bases, there was a span of 24 bases. Written as DNA, the CDR3 is TGCGCCAGCAGCCAACAGGAGACCGGGACACAACTGGACGGCTACACCTTC. It encodes CASSQQETGTQLDGYTF.

The rearrangement joins TRBV6-1 to TRBJ1-2; 7 bases fit TRBD1. J lost 7 bases, V lost 3 bases, and 8 bases had no gene match. CDR3 length: 14 residues. Germline CDR1 reads MNHNS; CDR2 reads SASEGT. CDR3 bases: TGTGCCAGCAGTGACCTGAGGGGGCTGGGTGGCTACACCTTC. It is translated as CASSDLRGLGGYTF.